This T cell receptor beta chain was sequenced for a study of OX40 agonist ivuxolimab in advanced cancers. Overall study findings and caveats: Clonal expansion from baseline to week 6 occurred in both CD4+ and CD8+ T cells.

About this clone itself: Antigen unknown.

Data came from immunoSEQ multiplex PCR; TCRdb stores just in-frame clones and leaves some out. Of 62,000 or so clones listed, around 86% are singletons. Sampling times: baseline, cycle 4 day 1, cycle 7 day 1. The length of the CDR3 is 18 residues. Looked up from germline, CDR1 is SGHTA and CDR2 is FQGNSA. The V gene end was trimmed by 4 bases and the J gene end by 5 bases; junction bases not matched to a gene: 18. The chain employs TRBV7-2 and TRBJ2-3; 7 bases are a match to TRBD1. This clonotype was sampled from an adult with an advanced solid tumor such as melanoma, head and neck, liver or kidney cancer. The material was CD4+ or CD8+ T cells sorted from blood, obtained in a trial of the OX40 agonist ivuxolimab. The CDR3 DNA reads TGTGCCAGCAGCTCCCGCTACCTTGGACAGGTCCGTCGAGATACGCAGTATTTT. Translated: CASSSRYLGQVRRDTQYF.